The 8 T cell receptor beta chains below all came from one sample that was sequenced in a study of beta chain features in type 1 diabetes. Isolated RNA was reverse transcribed in full, so expressed TCRB transcripts were sequenced. The protocol was immunoSEQ multiplex PCR, while the TCRdb copy is restricted to in-frame clones and leaves out a portion. The table has 40,000 to 45,000 clones, 65% to 70% seen once. Study outcomes and limitations: For Type 1 diabetes patients, all four CD4+ subsets carried TCRB CDR3s that were moderately but significantly shorter.

These TCRs' antigens remain unknown. Sequencing was done on a sample of Tregs from blood. These receptors all stem from a woman aged 18-29 years with type 1 diabetes.

The V and J genes are TRBV11-2 and TRBJ2-7; 7 nucleotides line up with TRBD1. V was clipped by 1 base and J by 3 bases; unmatched bases: 9. CDR1 and CDR2 from the germline V gene are SGHAT and FQNNGV. CDR3 length equals 16 residues. DNA of the CDR3: TGTGCCAGCAGCTTAGCGTTGGGACAGAATCTCTACGAGCAGTACTTC. Translating it yields CASSLALGQNLYEQYF.

The rearrangement joins TRBV5-1 to TRBJ1-5; 7 bases line up with TRBD1. V was pared by 1 base and J by 0 bases, with 13 bases of the junction left unmatched. CDR3 size: 19 residues. Per the germline V gene, CDR1 is SGHRS and CDR2 is YFSETQ. The chain's CDR3 is CASSLRPTGVSDSNQPQHF. The CDR3 DNA follows: TGCGCCAGCAGCTTGCGGCCAACAGGGGTGAGCGATAGCAATCAGCCCCAGCATTTT.

The rearrangement links TRBV20-1 to TRBJ2-7, with unresolved D. This CDR3 is 11 amino acids long. Germline V gene data show CDR1 as DFQATT and CDR2 as SNEGSKA (reference sequence). Trimming cost V 8 bases and J 1 base, with 9 bases left between them. CDR3 residues: CSPHRSYEQYF. CDR3 DNA sequence: TGCAGTCCTCATCGGTCCTACGAGCAGTACTTC.

The chain has TRBV27 and TRBJ2-4, with D possibly matching TRBD1 (5 bases). With 1 base removed from V and 0 bases from J, the gap between germline ends came to 16 bases. CDR1 is MNHEY, CDR2 SMNVEV, per germline (reference sequence). The CDR3 sequence is 18 residues long. CDR3 DNA sequence: TGTGCCAGCAGTTTATTTGGGTCAGGGTCCCTAGCCAAAAACATTCAGTACTTC. It codes for CASSLFGSGSLAKNIQYF.

The J gene is TRBJ2-5, the V gene TRBV2, with 13 nucleotides matching TRBD2. The end of the DNA is better explained by TRBJ2-7, so the J call may be wrong. Germline CDR1 SNHLY, CDR2 FYNNEI. The CDR3 length is 15 residues. The CDR3 nucleotides are TGTGCCAGCAGTGAGAACGGACTAGCGGGAGACGAGCAGTACTTC. This codes for CASSENGLAGDEQYF.

This rearrangement joins TRBV7-8 to TRBJ1-2; a weak D match, TRBD1 (5 bases). V was shortened by 0 bases and J by 0 bases, with 11 bases between the two germline ends. Germline V CDR1 and CDR2: SGHVS, FQNEAQ. This CDR3 has 16 amino acids. The CDR3, as DNA: TGTGCCAGCAGCTTAGCGCGGGGCTCATCTAACTATGGCTACACCTTC. Protein sequence: CASSLARGSSNYGYTF.

The V gene is TRBV5-1, the J gene TRBJ1-1; D is unresolved. Germline values: CDR1 SGHRS, CDR2 YFSETQ. Trimming stripped 0 bases from V and 1 base from J, with 4 bases between. CDR3 size: 13 residues. CDR3 coding DNA: TGCGCCAGCAGCTTGGCGTGGAACACTGAAGCTTTCTTT. Its translation is CASSLAWNTEAFF.

The chain couples TRBV6-6 to TRBJ1-5, with 7 bases aligning to TRBD1. CDR1 and CDR2 from the germline V gene are MNHNY and SVGAGI (reference sequence). With 7 bases clipped from V and 4 bases from J, the junction kept 10 bases outside the gene matches. This CDR3 has 15 residues. Here the CDR3 DNA reads TGTGCCAGCAATACGGGACAGACGACAAATCAGCCCCAGCATTTT. This codes for CASNTGQTTNQPQHF.